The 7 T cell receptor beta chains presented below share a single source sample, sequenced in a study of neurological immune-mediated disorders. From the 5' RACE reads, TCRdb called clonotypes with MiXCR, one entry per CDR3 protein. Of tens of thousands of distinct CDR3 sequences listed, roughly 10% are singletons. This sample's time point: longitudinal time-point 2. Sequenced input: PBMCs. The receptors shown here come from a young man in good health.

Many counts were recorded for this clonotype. The CDR3 bases are TGTGCCAGCACTATGGGGACAGGCCTTCTATACTATGGCTACACCTTC. Translated, it gives CASTMGTGLLYYGYTF. This chain connects TRBV7-9 to TRBJ1-2; TRBD1 matches 8 bases. Germline loops: CDR1 SEHNR, CDR2 FQNEAQ (reference sequence). After removal of 7 bases from V and 3 bases from J, the junction contained 13 bases not matched to a gene. The CDR3 is 16 amino acids.

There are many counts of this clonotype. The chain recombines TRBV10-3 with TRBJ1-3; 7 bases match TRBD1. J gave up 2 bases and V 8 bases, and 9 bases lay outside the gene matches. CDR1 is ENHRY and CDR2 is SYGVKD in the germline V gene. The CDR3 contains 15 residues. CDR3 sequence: CAIGGGGTTGNTIYF. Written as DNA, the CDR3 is TGTGCCATCGGAGGGGGCGGGACAACTGGAAACACCATATATTTT.

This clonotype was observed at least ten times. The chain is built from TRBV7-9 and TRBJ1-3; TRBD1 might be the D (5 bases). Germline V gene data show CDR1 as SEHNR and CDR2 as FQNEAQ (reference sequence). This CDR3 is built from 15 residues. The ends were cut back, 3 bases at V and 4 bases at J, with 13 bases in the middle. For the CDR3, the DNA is TGTGCCAGCAGCTTCCTTTCGGGGACGGGAAACACCATATATTTT. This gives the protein CASSFLSGTGNTIYF.

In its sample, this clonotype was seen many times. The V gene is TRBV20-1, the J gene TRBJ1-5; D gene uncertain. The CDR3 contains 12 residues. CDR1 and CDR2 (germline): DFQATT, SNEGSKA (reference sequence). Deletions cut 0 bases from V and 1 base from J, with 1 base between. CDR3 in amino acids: CSARDSNQPQHF. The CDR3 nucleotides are TGCAGTGCTAGAGACAGCAATCAGCCCCAGCATTTT.

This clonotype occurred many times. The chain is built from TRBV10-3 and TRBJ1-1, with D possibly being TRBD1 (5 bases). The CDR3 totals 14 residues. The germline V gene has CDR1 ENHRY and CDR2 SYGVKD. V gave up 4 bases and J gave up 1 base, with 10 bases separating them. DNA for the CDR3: TGTGCCATCAGTGTTGGGACGGGGAACACTGAAGCTTTCTTT. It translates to CAISVGTGNTEAFF.

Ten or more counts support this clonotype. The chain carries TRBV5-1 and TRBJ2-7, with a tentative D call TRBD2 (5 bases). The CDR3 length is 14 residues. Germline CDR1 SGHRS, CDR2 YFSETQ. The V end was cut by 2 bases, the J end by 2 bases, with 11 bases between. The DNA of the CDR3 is TGCGCCAGCAGCTTCCGGACTGAGACCTACGAGCAGTACTTC. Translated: CASSFRTETYEQYF. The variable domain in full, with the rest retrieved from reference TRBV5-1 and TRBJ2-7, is KAGVTQTPRYLIKTRGQQVTLSCSPISGHRSVSWYQQTPGQGLQFLFEYFSETQRNKGNFPGRFSGRQFSNSRSEMNVSTLELGDSALYLCASSFRTETYEQYFGPGTRLTVT.

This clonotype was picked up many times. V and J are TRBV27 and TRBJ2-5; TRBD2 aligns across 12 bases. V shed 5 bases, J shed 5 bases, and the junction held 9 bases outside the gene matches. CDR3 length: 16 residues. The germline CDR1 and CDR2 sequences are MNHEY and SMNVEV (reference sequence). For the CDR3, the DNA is TGTGCCAGCAGTACCCGGACTAGCGGGACGTCGGAGACCCAGTACTTC. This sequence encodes CASSTRTSGTSETQYF.